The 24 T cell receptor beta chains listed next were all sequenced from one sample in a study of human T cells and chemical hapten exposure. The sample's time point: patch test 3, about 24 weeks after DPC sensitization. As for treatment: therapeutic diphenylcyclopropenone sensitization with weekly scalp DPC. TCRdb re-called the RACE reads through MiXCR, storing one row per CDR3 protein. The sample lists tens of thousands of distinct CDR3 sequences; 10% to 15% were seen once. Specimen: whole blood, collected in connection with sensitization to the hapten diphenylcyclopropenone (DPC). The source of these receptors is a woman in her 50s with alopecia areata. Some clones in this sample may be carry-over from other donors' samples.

The CDR3 DNA is TGCAGTGCCAAGCTGGCGGGAGGGCGTACAGATACGCAGTATTTT. Translated, it gives CSAKLAGGRTDTQYF. This sequence joins TRBV20-1 and TRBJ2-3; 9 nucleotides match TRBD2. Unmatched junction bases numbered 10, after V lost 6 bases and J lost 3 bases. CDR3 length equals 15 residues. Germline lookup yields CDR1 DFQATT and CDR2 SNEGSKA (reference sequence).

CDR3 in amino acids: CAWSPRSEQYF. For the CDR3, the DNA is TGTGCCTGGAGTCCAAGGTCCGAGCAGTACTTC. The rearrangement links TRBV30 to TRBJ2-7; no reliable D call. CDR1 and CDR2 (germline): GTSNPN, SVGIG (reference sequence). The CDR3 covers 11 residues. The V and J ends lost 2 bases and 6 bases respectively, with 8 bases between them. The full variable domain, its missing parts supplied by reference TRBV30 and TRBJ2-7, is SQTIHQWPATLVQPVGSPLSLECTVEGTSNPNLYWYRQAAGRGLQLLFYSVGIGQISSEVPQNLSASRPQDRQFILSSKKLLLSDSGFYLCAWSPRSEQYFGPGTRLTVT.

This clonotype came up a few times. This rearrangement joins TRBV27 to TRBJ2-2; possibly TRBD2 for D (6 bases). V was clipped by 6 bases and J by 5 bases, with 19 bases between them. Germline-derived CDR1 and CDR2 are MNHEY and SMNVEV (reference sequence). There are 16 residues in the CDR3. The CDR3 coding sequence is TGTGCCAGCAGCTCGTCGCAGGGAGGTAGAACCGGGGAGCTGTTTTTT. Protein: CASSSSQGGRTGELFF.

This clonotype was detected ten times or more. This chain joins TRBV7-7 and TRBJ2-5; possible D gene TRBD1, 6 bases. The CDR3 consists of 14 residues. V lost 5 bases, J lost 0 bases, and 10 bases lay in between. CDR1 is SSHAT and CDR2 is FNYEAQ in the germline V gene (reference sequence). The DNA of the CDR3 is TGTGCCAGCAGCCGAGGACAGTACCAAGAGACCCAGTACTTC. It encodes CASSRGQYQETQYF.

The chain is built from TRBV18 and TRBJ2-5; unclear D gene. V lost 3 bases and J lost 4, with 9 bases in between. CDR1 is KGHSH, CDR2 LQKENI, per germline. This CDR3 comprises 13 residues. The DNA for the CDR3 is TGTGCCAGCTCACCCCGACCCCGAGAGACCCAGTACTTC. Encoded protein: CASSPRPRETQYF.

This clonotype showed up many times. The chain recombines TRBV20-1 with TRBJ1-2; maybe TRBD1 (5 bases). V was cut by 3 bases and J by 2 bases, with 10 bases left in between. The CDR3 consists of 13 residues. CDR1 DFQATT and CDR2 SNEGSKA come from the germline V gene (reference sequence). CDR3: CSARSQGNYGYTF. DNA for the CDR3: TGCAGTGCTAGGAGTCAGGGAAACTATGGCTACACCTTC.

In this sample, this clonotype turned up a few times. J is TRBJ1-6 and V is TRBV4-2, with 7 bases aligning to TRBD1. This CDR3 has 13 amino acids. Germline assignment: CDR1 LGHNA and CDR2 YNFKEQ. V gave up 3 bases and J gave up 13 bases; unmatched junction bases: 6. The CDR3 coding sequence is TGTGCCAGCAGCCATTTACAGGGGACCCCCCTCCACTTT. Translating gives CASSHLQGTPLHF.

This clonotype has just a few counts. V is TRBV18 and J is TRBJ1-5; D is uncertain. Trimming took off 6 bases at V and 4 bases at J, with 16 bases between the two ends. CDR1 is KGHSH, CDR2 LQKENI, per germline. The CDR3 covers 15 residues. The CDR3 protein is CASSPSDGGNQPQHF. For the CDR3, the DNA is TGTGCCAGCTCGCCAAGCGATGGCGGGAATCAGCCCCAGCATTTT.

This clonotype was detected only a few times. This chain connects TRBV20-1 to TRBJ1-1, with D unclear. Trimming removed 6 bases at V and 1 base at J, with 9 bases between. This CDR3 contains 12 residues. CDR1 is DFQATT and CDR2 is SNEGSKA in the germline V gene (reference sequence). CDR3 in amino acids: CSAPTENTEAFF. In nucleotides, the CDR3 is TGCAGTGCCCCGACGGAGAACACTGAAGCTTTCTTT.

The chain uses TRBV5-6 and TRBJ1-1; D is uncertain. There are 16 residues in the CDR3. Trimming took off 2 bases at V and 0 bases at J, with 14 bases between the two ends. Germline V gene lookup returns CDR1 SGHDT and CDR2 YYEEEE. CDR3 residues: CASSLGSGLMNTEAFF. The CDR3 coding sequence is TGTGCCAGCAGCTTAGGGTCAGGACTCATGAACACTGAAGCTTTCTTT.

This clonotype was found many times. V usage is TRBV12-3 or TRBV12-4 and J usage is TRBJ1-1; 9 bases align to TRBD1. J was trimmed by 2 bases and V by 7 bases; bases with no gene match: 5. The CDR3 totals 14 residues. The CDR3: CASNIQGANTEAFF. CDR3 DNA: TGTGCCAGCAATATACAGGGGGCTAACACTGAAGCTTTCTTT.

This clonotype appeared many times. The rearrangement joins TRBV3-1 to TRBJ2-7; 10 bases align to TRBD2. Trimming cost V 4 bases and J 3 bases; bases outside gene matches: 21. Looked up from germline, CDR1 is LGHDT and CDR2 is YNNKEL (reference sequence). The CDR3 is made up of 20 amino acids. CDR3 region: CASSPGPAGGPKDPRYEQYF. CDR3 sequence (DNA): TGTGCCAGCAGCCCGGGGCCAGCGGGAGGGCCAAAGGACCCCCGCTACGAGCAGTACTTC.

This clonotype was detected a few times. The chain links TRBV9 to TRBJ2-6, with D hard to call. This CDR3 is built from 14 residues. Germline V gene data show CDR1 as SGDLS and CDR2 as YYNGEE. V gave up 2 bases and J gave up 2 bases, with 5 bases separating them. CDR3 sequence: CASSVGTGANVLTF. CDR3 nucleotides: TGTGCCAGCAGCGTGGGTACTGGGGCCAACGTCCTGACTTTC.

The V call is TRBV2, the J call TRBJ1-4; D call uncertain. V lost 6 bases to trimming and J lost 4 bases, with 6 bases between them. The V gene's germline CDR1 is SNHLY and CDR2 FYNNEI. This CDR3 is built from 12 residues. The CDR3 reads CASRRFNEKLFF. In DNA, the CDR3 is TGTGCCAGCAGGCGCTTTAATGAAAAACTGTTTTTT.

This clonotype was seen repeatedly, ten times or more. Written as DNA, the CDR3 is TGTGCCAGCTCACCATTGAGGGAGGCCCAAGAGACCCAGTACTTC. Protein: CASSPLREAQETQYF. The chain is built from TRBV18 and TRBJ2-5; the D gene is possibly TRBD2 (6 bases). Trimming stripped 2 bases from V and 1 base from J, with 11 bases between. The CDR3 has 15 amino acids. Per the germline V gene, CDR1 is KGHSH and CDR2 is LQKENI.

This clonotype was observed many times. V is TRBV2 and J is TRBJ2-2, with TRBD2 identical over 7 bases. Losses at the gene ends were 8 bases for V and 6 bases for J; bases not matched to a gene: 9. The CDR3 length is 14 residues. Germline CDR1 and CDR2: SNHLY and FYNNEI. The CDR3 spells CASVEREGAGELFF. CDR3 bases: TGTGCCAGCGTGGAGCGGGAAGGTGCCGGGGAGCTGTTTTTT.

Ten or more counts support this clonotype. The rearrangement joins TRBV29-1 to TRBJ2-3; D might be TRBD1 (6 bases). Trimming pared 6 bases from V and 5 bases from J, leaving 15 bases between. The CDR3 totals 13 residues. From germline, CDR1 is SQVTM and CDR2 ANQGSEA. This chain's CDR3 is CSVMTGFEDTQYF. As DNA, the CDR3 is TGCAGCGTGATGACAGGTTTCGAAGATACGCAGTATTTT.

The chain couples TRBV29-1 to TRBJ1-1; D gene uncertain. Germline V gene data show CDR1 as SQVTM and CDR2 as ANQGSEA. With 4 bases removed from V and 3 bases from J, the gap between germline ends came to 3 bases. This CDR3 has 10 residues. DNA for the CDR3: TGCAGCGTTGGGCACACTGAAGCTTTCTTT. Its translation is CSVGHTEAFF. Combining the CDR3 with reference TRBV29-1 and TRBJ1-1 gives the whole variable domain SAVISQKPSRDICQRGTSLTIQCQVDSQVTMMFWYRQQPGQSLTLIATANQGSEATYESGFVIDKFPISRPNLTFSTLTVSNMSPEDSSIYLCSVGHTEAFFGQGTRLTVV.

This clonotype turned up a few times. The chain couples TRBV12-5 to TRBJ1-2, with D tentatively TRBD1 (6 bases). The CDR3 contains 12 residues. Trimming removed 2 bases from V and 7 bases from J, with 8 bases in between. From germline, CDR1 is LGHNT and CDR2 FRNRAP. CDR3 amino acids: CASGLTGSGYTF. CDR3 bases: TGTGCTAGTGGTTTGACAGGGTCTGGCTACACCTTC.

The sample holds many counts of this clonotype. The CDR3 here is CASSPTGGAGTGELFF. DNA of the CDR3: TGTGCCAGCAGTCCAACAGGGGGCGCGGGCACCGGGGAGCTGTTTTTT. The rearrangement links TRBV5-5 to TRBJ2-2; 9 bases fit TRBD1. Germline V lookup: CDR1 SGHKS, CDR2 YYEKEE (reference sequence). This CDR3 has 16 amino acids. The V and J ends lost 5 bases and 4 bases, in that order; junction bases with no gene match: 9.

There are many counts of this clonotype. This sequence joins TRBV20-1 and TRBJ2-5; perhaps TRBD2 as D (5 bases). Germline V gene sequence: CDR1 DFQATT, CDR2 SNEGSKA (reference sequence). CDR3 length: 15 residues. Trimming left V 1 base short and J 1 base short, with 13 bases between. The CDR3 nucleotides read TGCAGTGCTAGAGCCCCCCTAGCTGCCCAAGAGACCCAGTACTTC. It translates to CSARAPLAAQETQYF.

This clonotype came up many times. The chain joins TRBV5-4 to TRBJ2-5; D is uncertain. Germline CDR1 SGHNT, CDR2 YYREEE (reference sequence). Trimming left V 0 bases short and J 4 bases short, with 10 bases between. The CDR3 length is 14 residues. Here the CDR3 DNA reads TGTGCCAGCAGCTTGGACCTGGGCGTAGAGACCCAGTACTTC. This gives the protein CASSLDLGVETQYF.

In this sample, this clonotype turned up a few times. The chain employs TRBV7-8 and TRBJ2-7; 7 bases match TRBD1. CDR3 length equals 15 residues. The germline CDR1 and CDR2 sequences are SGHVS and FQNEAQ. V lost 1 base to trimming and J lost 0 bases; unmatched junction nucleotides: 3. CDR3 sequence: CASSLEGASSYEQYF. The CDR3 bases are TGTGCCAGCAGCTTAGAGGGGGCCAGCTCCTACGAGCAGTACTTC.

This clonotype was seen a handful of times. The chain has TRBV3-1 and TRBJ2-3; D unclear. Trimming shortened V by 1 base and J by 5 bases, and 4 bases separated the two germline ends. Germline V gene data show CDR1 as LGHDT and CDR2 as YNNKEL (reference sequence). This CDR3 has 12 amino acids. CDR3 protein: CASSQVEDTQYF. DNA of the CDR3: TGTGCCAGCAGCCAAGTTGAAGATACGCAGTATTTT.